The clone carrying this T cell receptor beta chain was recorded a few times. The target antigen is unknown. This entry belongs to a study of T and B cells in COVID-19 patients. Study-level information: Recovered patients mostly had mild to moderate COVID-19 managed as outpatients. Study findings and constraints: At recovery TRB diversity and richness exceeded healthy donors, after highly clonal active COVID-19 repertoires. In COVID-19 patients, T cell receptor beta variable and joining gene use was reportedly strongly skewed.

This CDR3 has 14 amino acids. V gave up 3 bases and J gave up 0 bases, with 7 bases separating them. Each TRB amplification used about 220-500 ng of genomic DNA from blood. BIOMED2 TRB-A/B primer pools were used in multiplex TRB PCR. TCRdb analysed the multiplex PCR reads with MiXCR anew, one entry per CDR3 protein. The sample holds 23,000 or so distinct CDR3 sequences, more than 30% seen once. Sequenced material: blood. V is TRBV12-3 or TRBV12-4 and J is TRBJ2-3; D ambiguous. This receptor was identified in a human donor who had recovered from COVID-19. The CDR3 protein is CASSLGSSTDTQYF. The DNA of the CDR3 is TGTGCCAGCAGTTTGGGCTCTAGCACAGATACGCAGTATTTT.